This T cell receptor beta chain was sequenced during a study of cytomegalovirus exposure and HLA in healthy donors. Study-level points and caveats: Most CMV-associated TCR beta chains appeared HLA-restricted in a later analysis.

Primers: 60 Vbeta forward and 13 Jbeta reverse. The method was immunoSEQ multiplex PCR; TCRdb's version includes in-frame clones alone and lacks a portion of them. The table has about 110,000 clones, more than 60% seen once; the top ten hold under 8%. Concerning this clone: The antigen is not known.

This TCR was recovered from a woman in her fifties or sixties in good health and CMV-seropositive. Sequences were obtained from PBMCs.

The CDR3 region is CASINRRGAKNIQYF. The CDR3 DNA sequence: TGTGCCAGCATTAACCGCAGGGGGGCCAAAAACATTCAGTACTTC. The chain combines TRBV28 with TRBJ2-4, with TRBD1 matching 7 bases. Germline V gene data show CDR1 as MDHEN and CDR2 as SYDVKM. V shed 7 bases, J shed 1 base, and the junction held 7 bases outside the gene matches. The CDR3 runs to 15 residues. Full variable domain (remainder filled in from reference TRBV28 and TRBJ2-4): DVKVTQSSRYLVKRTGEKVFLECVQDMDHENMFWYRQDPGLGLRLIYFSYDVKMKEKGDIPEGYSVSREKKERFSLILESASTNQTSMYLCASINRRGAKNIQYFGAGTRLSVL.